The 29 T cell receptor beta chains presented below share a single source sample, sequenced in a study of CD8+ T cells in alopecia areata (dated by TCRdb to the late 2010s). Receptors were amplified or captured by the immunoSEQ multiplex PCR assay. RNA was extracted from all samples and reverse transcribed into cDNA as template for TCR sequencing. TCRdb mirrors the immuneACCESS table, restricted to in-frame sequences. Some clones are absent from its copies; in checked studies, under half trace to an unresolved V gene, and the reason for the others is unknown. This sample lists 150,000 to 200,000 clones; about half were detected once. Around 9.1% of the sample lies in the top ten. Reading the label with the study, this specimen's treatment or condition is: oral pan-JAK inhibitor, 5-10 mg twice daily. Sample: CD8+ T cells sorted from blood, taken around week 54, from a patient treated with tofacitinib. The source is a human donor with alopecia areata.

The V call is TRBV30, the J call TRBJ1-1; D is undetermined. The CDR3 extends over 10 amino acids. Looked up from germline, CDR1 is GTSNPN and CDR2 is SVGIG (reference sequence). Trimming stripped 4 bases from V and 8 bases from J, with 8 bases between. This CDR3 reads CAWIWGEAFF. The DNA for the CDR3 is TGTGCCTGGATTTGGGGAGAAGCTTTCTTT. Supplemented by reference TRBV30 and TRBJ1-1, the full variable domain reads SQTIHQWPATLVQPVGSPLSLECTVEGTSNPNLYWYRQAAGRGLQLLFYSVGIGQISSEVPQNLSASRPQDRQFILSSKKLLLSDSGFYLCAWIWGEAFFGQGTRLTVV.

The chain combines TRBV30 with TRBJ2-2; 7 bases agree with TRBD1. This CDR3 spans 13 amino acids. CDR1 and CDR2 from the germline V gene are GTSNPN and SVGIG (reference sequence). V was pared by 7 bases and J by 0 bases, with 2 bases of the junction left unmatched. CDR3 residues: CAFDRANTGELFF. CDR3 nucleotides: TGTGCCTTCGACAGGGCGAACACCGGGGAGCTGTTTTTT.

The table lists this clone with a few counts. J is TRBJ1-1 and V is TRBV30, with unresolved D. Germline V gives CDR1 GTSNPN, CDR2 SVGIG (reference sequence). V was clipped by 1 base and J by 9 bases, with 12 bases between them. The CDR3 runs to 12 residues. The CDR3 reads CAWSEGSGQAFF. The CDR3 DNA is TGTGCCTGGAGTGAGGGATCCGGGCAAGCTTTCTTT.

The CDR3 here is CASSALGDLEEQYF. CDR3 coding DNA: TGTGCCAGTAGTGCCCTAGGGGACCTCGAGGAGCAGTACTTC. The chain is built from TRBV19 and TRBJ2-7, with D perhaps TRBD1 or TRBD2 (5 bases each). This CDR3 comprises 14 residues. Germline V lookup: CDR1 LNHDA, CDR2 SQIVND (reference sequence). Trimming pared 5 bases from V and 7 bases from J, leaving 18 bases between. The full variable domain, completed using reference TRBV19 and TRBJ2-7, is DGGITQSPKYLFRKEGQNVTLSCEQNLNHDAMYWYRQDPGQGLRLIYYSQIVNDFQKGDIAEGYSVSREKKESFPLTVTSAQKNPTAFYLCASSALGDLEEQYFGPGTRLTVT.

The chain employs TRBV7-9 and TRBJ1-2; no definite D call. The CDR3 loop spans 14 amino acids. The V gene lost 1 base and the J gene lost 0 bases, with 6 bases spanning the gap. The germline CDR1 and CDR2 sequences are SEHNR and FQNEAQ (reference sequence). DNA for the CDR3: TGTGCCAGCAGCTTAGATTGGACTAACTATGGCTACACCTTC. Its protein is CASSLDWTNYGYTF.

This clone was observed once. V is TRBV5-1 and J is TRBJ2-3, with 14 bases fitting TRBD2. The CDR3 extends over 17 amino acids. Germline V lookup: CDR1 SGHRS, CDR2 YFSETQ. V shed 4 bases, J shed 6 bases, and the junction held 10 bases outside the gene matches. For the CDR3, the DNA is TGCGCCAGCAGCCCCAGACTAGCGGGGGGGCTAGTGGATACGCAGTATTTT. Its protein product is CASSPRLAGGLVDTQYF.

DNA for the CDR3: TGCGCCAGCAGAATTACAGACGAGAACACTGAAGCTTTCTTT. Amino acid sequence: CASRITDENTEAFF. The chain combines TRBV5-1 with TRBJ1-1; unclear D gene. Germline V lookup: CDR1 SGHRS, CDR2 YFSETQ. Trimming pared 5 bases from V and 1 base from J, leaving 12 bases between. The CDR3 is 14 amino acids.

The V call is TRBV6-5, the J call TRBJ2-5, with a possible D match to TRBD1 (7 bases). The CDR3 spans 16 residues. The V gene's germline CDR1 is MNHEY and CDR2 SVGAGI. V was trimmed by 2 bases and J by 2 bases, leaving 15 bases between them. The CDR3 DNA sequence: TGTGCCAGCAGTTACCTAGGAGGGGGCCTTCAAGAGACCCAGTACTTC. Encoded protein: CASSYLGGGLQETQYF.

The chain is built from TRBV7-9 and TRBJ2-4; D tentatively reads TRBD1 or TRBD2 (5 bases each). This CDR3 spans 15 amino acids. Trimming took off 4 bases at V and 2 bases at J, with 12 bases between the two ends. Germline V lookup: CDR1 SEHNR, CDR2 FQNEAQ (reference sequence). The CDR3 sequence: CASSSPGASKNIQYF. The CDR3 DNA reads as TGTGCCAGCAGCTCCCCCGGGGCGTCCAAAAACATTCAGTACTTC.

The V call is TRBV7-8, the J call TRBJ1-1; a weak D match, TRBD1 (5 bases). The germline V gene has CDR1 SGHVS and CDR2 FQNEAQ. V was shortened by 5 bases and J by 4 bases, with 14 bases between the two germline ends. The CDR3 covers 14 residues. CDR3 in DNA: TGTGCCAGCAGCGGTGGACGGGGCAGCACTGAAGCTTTCTTT. Protein sequence: CASSGGRGSTEAFF.

This sequence joins TRBV30 and TRBJ2-6; the match to TRBD2 covers 7 bases. CDR3 length: 14 amino acids. The trim removed 5 bases at V and 6 bases at J, leaving 7 bases unmatched. Germline loops: CDR1 GTSNPN, CDR2 SVGIG (reference sequence). This chain's CDR3 is CAWWGEGKANVLTF. CDR3 DNA: TGTGCCTGGTGGGGGGAGGGGAAGGCCAACGTCCTGACTTTC.

J is TRBJ1-1 and V is TRBV25-1, with D unresolved. The germline V gene encodes CDR1 MGHDK and CDR2 SYGVNS. The CDR3 spans 10 residues. Trimming removed 8 bases at V and 10 bases at J, with 11 bases between. The CDR3 here is CASARETAFF. CDR3 sequence (DNA): TGTGCCAGCGCCCGGGAGACAGCTTTCTTT.

V is TRBV30 and J is TRBJ1-2, with D possibly being TRBD1 (5 bases). Trimming removed 4 bases from V and 4 bases from J, with 13 bases in between. Germline V gene data show CDR1 as GTSNPN and CDR2 as SVGIG (reference sequence). This CDR3 has 13 residues. The CDR3 reads CAWMGGTFYGYTF. CDR3 bases: TGTGCCTGGATGGGGGGTACATTCTATGGCTACACCTTC.

The chain carries TRBV7-9 and TRBJ1-1, with D unclear. The ends were cut back, 3 bases at V and 1 base at J, with 18 bases in the middle. The CDR3 spans 17 residues. Germline V lookup: CDR1 SEHNR, CDR2 FQNEAQ (reference sequence). The CDR3 protein is CASSLDKARPTNTEAFF. DNA of the CDR3: TGTGCCAGCAGCTTGGATAAGGCCCGCCCGACGAACACTGAAGCTTTCTTT.

The gene calls are TRBV7-8 and TRBJ2-7; the D gene is possibly TRBD2 (5 bases). This CDR3 contains 15 residues. V shed 1 base and J shed 2 bases, with 12 bases lying between them. CDR1 and CDR2 from the germline V gene are SGHVS and FQNEAQ. The CDR3 loop is CASSLGRFLPYEQYF. Written as DNA, the CDR3 is TGTGCCAGCAGCTTAGGGAGGTTCCTCCCCTACGAGCAGTACTTC.

CDR3 region: CASSNLDLGETQYF. The DNA for the CDR3 is TGTGCCAGCAGTAACCTCGATTTGGGGGAGACCCAGTACTTC. The chain links TRBV5-6 to TRBJ2-5, with D unclear. Per germline, CDR1 SGHDT and CDR2 YYEEEE. CDR3 length: 14 residues. Trimming took 5 bases from V and 5 from J, leaving 16 bases between them.

This sequence joins TRBV9 and TRBJ2-7; 7 positions match TRBD1. Germline loops: CDR1 SGDLS, CDR2 YYNGEE. This CDR3 region has 14 residues. Unmatched junction bases numbered 3, after V lost 1 base and J lost 2 bases. CDR3 coding DNA: TGTGCCAGCAGCGTAACCGGGACAGCCTACGAGCAGTACTTC. It codes for CASSVTGTAYEQYF.

The chain carries TRBV29-1 and TRBJ2-7; D not resolved. Trimming left V 2 bases short and J 2 bases short, with 25 bases between. The CDR3 has 18 residues. CDR1 and CDR2 from the germline V gene are SQVTM and ANQGSEA. The CDR3 here is CSVELYNEASLETYEQYF. The DNA of the CDR3 is TGCAGCGTTGAATTATACAACGAGGCCTCGCTAGAAACCTACGAGCAGTACTTC.

This clone was detected only once. The CDR3 coding sequence is TGCGCCAGCAGCCAATCTTCGAGCACAGATACGCAGTATTTT. Its translation: CASSQSSSTDTQYF. The chain has TRBV4-1 and TRBJ2-3; no clear D gene. Germline-derived CDR1 and CDR2 are MGHRA and YSYEKL. The CDR3 consists of 14 residues. Trimming took 2 bases from V and 0 from J, leaving 6 bases between them.

This clone was found a few times. The chain employs TRBV5-6 and TRBJ1-1; a possible D gene is TRBD1 (5 bases). Germline loops: CDR1 SGHDT, CDR2 YYEEEE. The CDR3 totals 13 residues. The V end was cut by 1 base, the J end by 4 bases, with 8 bases between. In DNA, the CDR3 is TGTGCCAGCAGCTTGCAGGGATCCACTGAAGCTTTCTTT. This sequence encodes CASSLQGSTEAFF. The full variable domain, rest sourced from reference TRBV5-6 and TRBJ1-1, is DAGVTQSPTHLIKTRGQQVTLRCSPKSGHDTVSWYQQALGQGPQFIFQYYEEEERQRGNFPDRFSGHQFPNYSSELNVNALLLGDSALYLCASSLQGSTEAFFGQGTRLTVV.

This clone was observed once. The gene calls are TRBV27 and TRBJ2-7, with a possible D match to TRBD1 (6 bases). Germline assignment: CDR1 MNHEY and CDR2 SMNVEV (reference sequence). This CDR3 contains 14 residues. The germline V and J ends were trimmed by 5 bases and 5 bases, with 16 bases remaining between them. The CDR3 coding sequence is TGTGCCAGCAGTCCCCGGACAGTTCAACACGAGCAGTACTTC. It translates to CASSPRTVQHEQYF.

The V call is TRBV29-1, the J call TRBJ2-2, with a possible D match to TRBD2 (5 bases). The CDR3 runs 12 residues. Trimming shortened V by 5 bases and J by 6 bases, and 10 bases separated the two germline ends. Germline loops: CDR1 SQVTM, CDR2 ANQGSEA. The CDR3 loop is CSVLWESGELFF. The CDR3 nucleotides are TGCAGCGTTCTGTGGGAGTCCGGGGAGCTGTTTTTT.

The gene calls are TRBV20-1 and TRBJ2-1; D gene unclear. The V gene's germline CDR1 is DFQATT and CDR2 SNEGSKA (reference sequence). Trimming pared 3 bases from V and 10 bases from J, leaving 7 bases between. This CDR3 comprises 10 residues. DNA for the CDR3: TGCAGTGCTAGTTGGCAAGAGCAGTTCTTC. This gives the protein CSASWQEQFF.

This clone showed up just a few times. The chain couples TRBV30 to TRBJ1-2; 10 nucleotides agree with TRBD1. From germline, CDR1 is GTSNPN and CDR2 SVGIG (reference sequence). This CDR3 contains 15 residues. V shed 1 base and J 8 bases; nucleotides not matched to a gene: 10. The CDR3 loop reads CAWSDPRGTGEGYTF. The DNA for the CDR3 is TGTGCCTGGAGTGACCCCCGTGGGACAGGGGAAGGCTACACCTTC.

This sequence joins TRBV6-5 and TRBJ2-3; D is possibly TRBD2 (5 bases). Germline V gene sequence: CDR1 MNHEY, CDR2 SVGAGI. This CDR3 is built from 13 residues. With 6 bases removed from V and 7 bases from J, the gap between germline ends came to 14 bases. The CDR3 DNA follows: TGTGCCAGCAGGGCCGGGATCTCATATACGCAGTATTTT. Translating gives CASRAGISYTQYF.

This clone was seen more than once but under ten times. The chain recombines TRBV19 with TRBJ2-1; D is unresolved. The V gene's germline CDR1 is LNHDA and CDR2 SQIVND (reference sequence). The ends were cut back, 0 bases at V and 4 bases at J, with 7 bases in the middle. The CDR3 covers 14 residues. CDR3 residues: CASSIDGSYNEQFF. CDR3 nucleotides: TGTGCCAGTAGTATAGACGGGTCGTACAATGAGCAGTTCTTC.

This clone was observed a handful of times. This chain joins TRBV5-1 and TRBJ2-2; D ambiguous. V was cut by 0 bases and J by 8 bases, with 2 bases left in between. The CDR3 consists of 11 residues. Germline lookup yields CDR1 SGHRS and CDR2 YFSETQ. The CDR3 here is CASSLAGELFF. The CDR3, as DNA: TGCGCCAGCAGCTTGGCTGGGGAGCTGTTTTTT.

The genes are TRBV19 and TRBJ1-5; D is possibly TRBD1 (5 bases). Trimming removed 3 bases from V and 2 bases from J, with 17 bases in between. The germline V gene has CDR1 LNHDA and CDR2 SQIVND (reference sequence). The CDR3 runs 17 residues. As DNA, the CDR3 is TGTGCCAGTAGTATCTTAGGGGTTCGGGCCGGCAATCAGCCCCAGCATTTT. This codes for CASSILGVRAGNQPQHF.

This chain uses TRBV28 with TRBJ2-7; maybe TRBD1 (5 bases). The germline CDR1 and CDR2 sequences are MDHEN and SYDVKM. V was clipped by 6 bases and J by 2 bases, with 20 bases between them. The CDR3 runs 16 residues. In nucleotides, the CDR3 is TGTGCCAGCAGCTCCCCAGGGATTTCAGCCGCCTACGAGCAGTACTTC. Its protein product is CASSSPGISAAYEQYF.